A selection of T cell receptor beta chains follows, all from one sample in a study of cytomegalovirus exposure and HLA in healthy donors. The method was immunoSEQ multiplex PCR; TCRdb's version includes in-frame clones alone and lacks a portion of them. The sample lists 150,000 to 200,000 clones, around four fifths occurring once. Sequenced input: PBMCs. The receptors stem from a man between 18 and 35 years old in good health and CMV-seropositive. Both conserved end residues are part of each CDR3. Each record gives: J gene, V gene, CDR3 length, D gene, clone size, CDR3 protein, CDR3 DNA. A D gene is named only where the DNA matches it firmly. Not every row has a clone size; where given, it reads once, few, many or a size class.

TRBJ1-1 | TRBV4-1 | 14 | NA | once | CASSQANPNTEAFF | TGCGCCAGCAGCCAAGCTAACCCGAACACTGAAGCTTTCTTT
TRBJ1-1 | TRBV4-1 | 15 | NA | NA | CASRTRGGMNTEAFF | TGCGCCAGCCGAACCCGGGGGGGGATGAACACTGAAGCTTTCTTT
TRBJ2-1 | TRBV5-1 | 17 | TRBD2 | NA | CASSLLGLVGGRDEQFF | TGCGCCAGCAGCTTGCTAGGACTAGTGGGGGGAAGAGATGAGCAGTTCTTC
TRBJ1-4 | TRBV18 | 16 | NA | NA | CASSPARGGTNEKLFF | TGTGCCAGCTCACCAGCCAGGGGCGGCACTAATGAAAAACTGTTTTTT
TRBJ2-3 | TRBV13 | 14 | TRBD2 | once | CASSYGLVEDTQYF | TGTGCCAGCAGCTACGGACTAGTTGAAGATACGCAGTATTTT
TRBJ1-2 | TRBV6-5 | 15 | NA | NA | CASSYGGESNYGYTF | TGTGCCAGCAGTTACGGAGGGGAGAGTAACTATGGCTACACCTTC
TRBJ1-1 | TRBV25-1 | 16 | TRBD1 | once | CASSDTGGVFGTEAFF | TGTGCCAGCAGTGATACAGGGGGGGTTTTTGGCACTGAAGCTTTCTTT
TRBJ2-7 | TRBV10-3 | 16 | TRBD1 | NA | CAIRGAEDRGFYEQYF | TGTGCCATCAGAGGGGCCGAGGACAGGGGGTTCTACGAGCAGTACTTC
TRBJ1-2 | TRBV7-9 | 14 | NA | NA | CASSRDTTNYGYTF | TGTGCCAGCAGCAGGGACACTACTAACTATGGCTACACCTTC
TRBJ2-3 | TRBV7-9 | 12 | NA | NA | CASSPTADTQYF | TGTGCCAGCAGCCCAACCGCGGATACGCAGTATTTT
TRBJ2-1 | TRBV10-2 | 15 | NA | NA | CASSESYGVRNEQFF | TGCGCCAGCAGTGAGTCGTACGGGGTACGCAATGAGCAGTTCTTC
TRBJ2-7 | TRBV4-1 | 15 | TRBD2 | few | CASSQERAGAVEQYF | TGCGCCAGCAGCCAAGAACGAGCGGGAGCCGTCGAGCAGTACTTC
TRBJ2-5 | TRBV20-1 | 10 | TRBD2 | NA | CSLAGEKQYF | TGCAGTCTAGCGGGAGAGAAGCAGTACTTC
TRBJ2-6 | TRBV5-1 | 19 | NA | NA | CASSLVSGGGISGANVLTF | TGCGCCAGCAGCTTGGTATCGGGAGGGGGCATATCTGGGGCCAACGTCCTGACTTTC
TRBJ2-5 | TRBV7-9 | 17 | NA | NA | CASSSPSGVGSQETQYF | TGTGCCAGCAGCTCACCCTCGGGGGTCGGTTCCCAAGAGACCCAGTACTTC
TRBJ1-1 | TRBV4-1 | 15 | TRBD1 | NA | CASSLETGVNTEAFF | TGCGCCAGCAGCCTCGAGACAGGGGTGAACACTGAAGCTTTCTTT
TRBJ2-7 | TRBV9 | 15 | NA | NA | CASSVGVGGRGEQYF | TGTGCCAGCAGCGTAGGGGTGGGGGGGCGAGGAGAGCAGTACTTC
TRBJ1-5 | TRBV5-6 | 14 | NA | few | CASSGLHSNQPQHF | TGTGCCAGCAGTGGGCTGCATAGCAATCAGCCCCAGCATTTT
TRBJ2-3 | TRBV5-6 | 14 | NA | NA | CASSWGGQADTQYF | TGTGCCAGCAGCTGGGGAGGCCAGGCGGATACGCAGTATTTT
TRBJ2-4 | TRBV6-1 | 19 | NA | NA | CASSEAVSGVDSAKNIQYF | TGTGCCAGCAGTGAAGCAGTGTCAGGGGTGGATTCGGCCAAAAACATTCAGTACTTC
TRBJ2-1 | TRBV19 | 17 | TRBD2 | NA | CASSITLADKRYNEQFF | TGTGCCAGTAGTATTACACTAGCGGACAAACGATACAATGAGCAGTTCTTC
TRBJ2-1 | TRBV27 | 14 | TRBD2 | NA | CASRISGGDHEQFF | TGTGCCAGCAGAATTAGTGGGGGGGACCATGAGCAGTTCTTC
TRBJ1-2 | TRBV9 | 15 | TRBD1 | NA | CASSGQSGTAAGYTF | TGTGCCAGCAGCGGACAATCTGGGACAGCTGCTGGCTACACCTTC
TRBJ1-5 | TRBV5-1 | 15 | TRBD1 | few | CASSLEGQGNQPQHF | TGCGCCAGCAGCTTGGAGGGACAGGGCAATCAGCCCCAGCATTTT
TRBJ1-2 | TRBV5-8 | 15 | NA | NA | CASSQPGTGLYGYTF | TGTGCCAGCAGCCAACCCGGGACGGGACTCTATGGCTACACCTTC
TRBJ1-6 | TRBV6-6 | 14 | NA | few | CASSSQGPDSPLHF | TGTGCCAGCAGCAGCCAGGGGCCGGATTCACCCCTCCACTTT
TRBJ1-1 | TRBV18 | 15 | NA | NA | CASSPDWGVNTEAFF | TGTGCCAGCTCACCGGATTGGGGGGTAAACACTGAAGCTTTCTTT
TRBJ2-1 | TRBV7-2 | 15 | TRBD2 | NA | CASSPSGGAYNEQFF | TGTGCCAGCAGCCCCAGTGGGGGGGCCTACAATGAGCAGTTCTTC
TRBJ1-1 | TRBV29-1 | 12 | NA | NA | CSAHTSNTEAFF | TGCAGCGCGCACACGTCGAACACTGAAGCTTTCTTT
TRBJ1-1 | TRBV10-3 | 13 | NA | NA | CAIKARGDPEAFF | TGTGCCATCAAAGCCAGAGGAGATCCTGAAGCTTTCTTT
TRBJ1-5 | TRBV12-5 | 14 | NA | NA | CASVPSGNNQPQHF | TGTGCTAGTGTTCCGAGCGGGAACAATCAGCCCCAGCATTTT
TRBJ2-1 | TRBV5-1 | 16 | TRBD2 | NA | CASSLELAGGDNEQFF | TGCGCCAGCAGTTTGGAACTAGCGGGAGGGGACAATGAGCAGTTCTTC
TRBJ2-4 | TRBV6-1 | 15 | NA | NA | CASSESVVAKNIQYF | TGTGCCAGCAGTGAGTCGGTGGTAGCCAAAAACATTCAGTACTTC
TRBJ2-1 | TRBV18 | 17 | TRBD2 | NA | CASSPSPGLAGNNEQFF | TGTGCCAGCTCACCGTCTCCGGGACTAGCGGGAAACAATGAGCAGTTCTTC
TRBJ2-1 | TRBV9 | 13 | TRBD1 | NA | CATSRDRDNEQFF | TGTGCCACGAGTCGGGACAGGGACAATGAGCAGTTCTTC
TRBJ2-2 | TRBV5-4 | 17 | TRBD1 | NA | CASKGQGQIQNTGELFF | TGTGCCAGCAAAGGACAGGGGCAAATTCAGAACACCGGGGAGCTGTTTTTT
TRBJ1-5 | TRBV7-6 | 20 | TRBD1 | few | CASSPLEMRQGGVLNQPQHF | TGTGCCAGCAGCCCCCTGGAGATGCGACAGGGCGGAGTACTCAATCAGCCCCAGCATTTT
TRBJ2-1 | TRBV6-6 | 15 | TRBD1 | NA | CASSGIRDREREQFF | TGTGCCAGCAGTGGTATCCGGGACAGGGAAAGGGAGCAGTTCTTC
TRBJ2-3 | TRBV19 | 16 | TRBD2 | NA | CASASIGAGASDTQYF | TGTGCCAGTGCTTCCATTGGAGCGGGAGCGAGTGATACGCAGTATTTT
TRBJ2-3 | TRBV13 | 16 | NA | NA | CASSLLDSGVLDTQYF | TGTGCCAGCAGCTTACTGGATTCGGGAGTATTGGATACGCAGTATTTT
TRBJ1-1 | TRBV30 | 17 | TRBD1 | few | CAWRNRGRQNLNTEAFF | TGTGCCTGGCGTAACAGGGGCCGACAGAACCTGAACACTGAAGCTTTCTTT